These T cell receptor beta chains were read from a single sample in a study of Graves' ophthalmopathy and Graves' hyperthyroidism. TCRdb redid the calling of the multiplex PCR reads with MiXCR, one entry per CDR3 protein. The data hold some 1.1 million distinct CDR3 sequences, with less than 45% observed a single time. The specimen was peripheral blood or thyroid tissue (not recorded which). The receptors were sampled from an adult man with Graves' hyperthyroidism. CDR3s include the opening cysteine and the closing phenylalanine or tryptophan. A D gene is named only where the DNA matches it firmly. Not every row has a clone size; where given, it reads once, few, many or a size class.

NA,TRBV4-3,NA,TRBJ1-5,TGCGCCAGCAGCCAAGACCGGTTCGGTCAGCCCCAGCATTTT,CASSQDRFGQPQHF
NA,TRBV11-2,NA,TRBJ1-1,TGTGCCAGCACCCGCGTCAGCCAGAACACTGAAGCTTTCTTT,CASTRVSQNTEAFF
NA,TRBV19,NA,TRBJ1-2,TGTGCCAGTATGATAGGGGAGGGCGCCAACTATGGCTACACCTTC,CASMIGEGANYGYTF
NA,TRBV19,few,TRBJ2-6,TGTGCCAGCACCAACAACCGTGGGGAATGGGGGGCCAACGTCCTGACTTTC,CASTNNRGEWGANVLTF
TRBD1,TRBV7-3,NA,TRBJ2-7,TGTGCCAGCAGCCCATCGCGGACAGGGGCGAGTGAGCAGTACTTC,CASSPSRTGASEQYF
NA,TRBV5-1,many,TRBJ2-7,TGCGCCAGCAGTAGTTCGGGGACCAACTACGAGCAGTACTTC,CASSSSGTNYEQYF
TRBD1,TRBV13,many,TRBJ2-7,TGTGCCAGCAGCTACCGGACAGGGTACTACGAGCAGTACTTC,CASSYRTGYYEQYF
NA,TRBV2,NA,TRBJ2-2,TGTGCCAGCAGTGGAACAGGGTTTTCGAACACTGGGGAGCTGTTTTTT,CASSGTGFSNTGELFF
TRBD2,TRBV2,NA,TRBJ2-7,TGTGCCGGCAGGTCCCGGACTAGCGGGAGCTACGAGCAGTACTTC,CAGRSRTSGSYEQYF
NA,TRBV29-1,NA,TRBJ2-5,TGCAGCGTCTCTAGCTTCTCAGAGACCCAGTACTTC,CSVSSFSETQYF
TRBD1,TRBV7-3,NA,TRBJ1-2,TGCGCCAGCAGCCAAGAGCGGGGACAGGGGGGTGACTATGGCTACACCTTC,CASSQERGQGGDYGYTF
TRBD1,TRBV25-1,NA,TRBJ1-2,TGTGCCAGCTTCGCCCGGGACAGCAAGGCTAAAGGCTACACCTTC,CASFARDSKAKGYTF
TRBD2,TRBV7-8,NA,TRBJ2-5,TGTGCCAGCAGTCATTCTAGCGGGGGGGCCGCAGAGACCCAGTACTTC,CASSHSSGGAAETQYF
NA,TRBV19,few,TRBJ2-2,TGTGCCAGTAGTAGAAAACGACAAAACACCGGGGAGCTGTTTTTT,CASSRKRQNTGELFF
NA,TRBV12-3/TRBV12-4,many,TRBJ1-1,TGTGCCAGCAGTTACCCCTCAGGGGCCCTGAACACTGAAGCTTTCTTT,CASSYPSGALNTEAFF
TRBD2,TRBV29-1,NA,TRBJ2-5,TGCAGCCAACTAGCGGGGGAGACCCAGTACTTC,CSQLAGETQYF
NA,TRBV4-3,few,TRBJ2-5,TGCGCCAGCAGCCAAGTGACCACCACCAAAGAGACCCAGTACTTC,CASSQVTTTKETQYF
NA,TRBV14,NA,TRBJ2-5,TGTGCCAGCAGCCAATATCGGGGGGCACGAGAGACCCAGTACTTC,CASSQYRGARETQYF
NA,TRBV20-1,many,TRBJ1-1,TGCAGTGCTAGAGATCGAATCAGGGAGGACACTGAAGCTTTCTTT,CSARDRIREDTEAFF
TRBD2,TRBV7-2,many,TRBJ2-7,TGTGCCAGCAGCTACCGGGGGGGCTCCTACGAGCAGTACTTC,CASSYRGGSYEQYF
TRBD1,TRBV29-1,NA,TRBJ2-6,TGCAGCGTAGCCGGGACAGGTAGCTCTGGGGCCAACGTCCTGACTTTC,CSVAGTGSSGANVLTF
NA,TRBV10-3,NA,TRBJ2-2,TGTGCCATCAGTGAGGTCCCGGGGGCACCCGGGGAGCTGTTTTTT,CAISEVPGAPGELFF
NA,TRBV7-2,many,TRBJ2-6,TGTGCCAGCAGCTTCAGGGCCCCCAGGGCCAACGTCCTGACTTTC,CASSFRAPRANVLTF
NA,TRBV15,NA,TRBJ2-2,TGTGCCACCAGCAGAGGTGGGACAAATTTCGGGGAGCTGTTTTTT,CATSRGGTNFGELFF
NA,TRBV14,NA,TRBJ1-1,TGTGCCGACACCCTGGGTACTGAAGCTTTCTTT,CADTLGTEAFF
TRBD1,TRBV7-2,few,TRBJ2-6,TGCGCCAGCAGCCACCGACAGGGGCCCTCTGGGGCCAACGTCCTGACTTTC,CASSHRQGPSGANVLTF
TRBD2,TRBV9,few,TRBJ2-7,TGTGCCAGCAAGACGATCGCGGGGGGCAGGACCTACGAGCAGTACTTC,CASKTIAGGRTYEQYF
TRBD1,TRBV7-2,many,TRBJ2-5,TGTGCCAGCCAGGGGGTGGGTCGCGGGGAGACCCAGTACTTC,CASQGVGRGETQYF
TRBD2,TRBV2,many,TRBJ2-7,TGTGCCAGCAGGAGCAGTAGCGGGAAACCCTACGAGCAGTACTTC,CASRSSSGKPYEQYF
NA,TRBV6-1,few,TRBJ2-7,TGTGCCAGCACAAGACTTTACTCCTACGAGCAGTACTTC,CASTRLYSYEQYF
NA,TRBV10-3,NA,TRBJ2-7,TGTGCCATCAGTGAGACTGCAAACTCCTGCGAGCAGTGCTTC,CAISETANSCEQCF
TRBD1,TRBV7-8,NA,TRBJ2-2,TGTGCCAGCAGCCAGGGACAGGGGTCCGGGGAGCTGTTTTTT,CASSQGQGSGELFF
NA,TRBV12-3/TRBV12-4,many,TRBJ1-5,TGTGCCAGCAGTGAATACAGGGATCAGCCCCAGCATTTT,CASSEYRDQPQHF
NA,TRBV7-8,many,TRBJ1-5,TGTGCCAGCAGCTTAGACGGCCAGTACGGTCAGCCCCAGCATTTT,CASSLDGQYGQPQHF
TRBD1,TRBV19,many,TRBJ1-5,TGTGCCAGTAGTACCCCGACAGGGGTTGGTCAGCCCCAGCATTTT,CASSTPTGVGQPQHF
NA,TRBV29-1,many,TRBJ1-2,TGCAGCGTATGGGACACCTCTAACTATGGCTACACCTTC,CSVWDTSNYGYTF
TRBD1,TRBV9,NA,TRBJ1-6,TGTGCCAGCAGCGTAGACGAGGGGGCAGGATCACCCCTCCACTTT,CASSVDEGAGSPLHF
TRBD1,TRBV4-3,many,TRBJ1-1,TGCGCCAGCAGCCAAGATAGGGACAGGCTGAACACTGAAGCTTTCTTT,CASSQDRDRLNTEAFF
TRBD2,TRBV12-3/TRBV12-4,few,TRBJ2-7,TGTGCCAGCAGTTCCGGGACTAGTTATTACGAGCAGTACTTC,CASSSGTSYYEQYF
NA,TRBV11-2,NA,TRBJ1-2,TGTGCCAGCTTGGACCAGGGATTAGATGGCTACACCTTC,CASLDQGLDGYTF
TRBD2,TRBV27,few,TRBJ2-7,TGTGCCAGCAGTCTCGGGACTAGCGTGTACGAGCAGTACTTC,CASSLGTSVYEQYF
NA,TRBV7-2,NA,TRBJ2-5,TGTGCCAGCAGCCCGGGTTTAGGGCCCCAGTACTTC,CASSPGLGPQYF
TRBD1,TRBV10-3,NA,TRBJ2-7,TGTGCCATCAGTGATGTACAGGGGGGAAGCTCCTACGAGCAGTACTTC,CAISDVQGGSSYEQYF
NA,TRBV7-9,many,TRBJ1-3,TGTGCCAGCAGCTTAGAGTCCCCCGGAAACACCATATATTTT,CASSLESPGNTIYF
TRBD1,TRBV12-3/TRBV12-4,few,TRBJ1-1,TGTGCCACTACCGTGGACAGGCTCACCATAGGCAACACTGAAGCTTTCTTT,CATTVDRLTIGNTEAFF
TRBD1,TRBV6-6,few,TRBJ2-7,TGTGCCAGCAGCGACCGGGACAGAGTTCCCTACGAGCAGTACTTC,CASSDRDRVPYEQYF
NA,TRBV9,NA,TRBJ1-5,TGTGCCAGCAGCCAGTCGACAGGAGGGAGTCAGCCCCAGCATTTT,CASSQSTGGSQPQHF
NA,TRBV7-9,few,TRBJ1-4,TGTGCCAGCAGCTTACCCAGGGTGGGTGAAAAACTGTTTTTT,CASSLPRVGEKLFF
NA,TRBV19,once,TRBJ2-3,TGTGCCAGTAGTATCTCGGGAGGGGGCAGTACGCAGTATTTT,CASSISGGGSTQYF
TRBD1,TRBV12-3/TRBV12-4,few,TRBJ1-2,TGTGCCAGCAGTTTAGGTTACCGGGACAGAGCCAGTAACTATGGCTACACCTTC,CASSLGYRDRASNYGYTF
NA,TRBV5-8,few,TRBJ1-1,TGTGCCAGCAGCTTATTCGGGGAAGCTGAAGCTTTCTTT,CASSLFGEAEAFF
NA,TRBV25-1,many,TRBJ2-7,TGTGCCACCAACTTACACTACGAGCAGTACTTC,CATNLHYEQYF
NA,TRBV20-1,many,TRBJ1-2,TGCAGTGCTAGAGATATTGCCACACCGGTCTATGGCTACACCTTC,CSARDIATPVYGYTF
TRBD1,TRBV24-1,NA,TRBJ1-5,TGTGCACAGGGGATCAATCAGCCCCAGCATTTT,CAQGINQPQHF
NA,TRBV20-1,NA,TRBJ2-7,TGCAGTGCTGGATATACCGATGGCTACGAGCAGTACTTC,CSAGYTDGYEQYF
TRBD1,TRBV20-1,few,TRBJ2-2,TGCAGTGCTGGTAGACAGGGTAACACCGGGGAGCTGTTTTTT,CSAGRQGNTGELFF
NA,TRBV10-3,few,TRBJ1-1,TGTGCCATCACCCGGCTCCCGGGGACCCTGGAAGCTTTCTTT,CAITRLPGTLEAFF